This record concerns one T cell receptor beta chain sequence. Its cognate antigen is unknown. The record originates from a study of blood T cells in healthy people across ages. Whole-study results and caveats: Expanded clonotype changes were possibly confounded by unknown donor CMV status.

Peripheral blood samples of roughly 9.8 milliliters were drawn from each donor. The germline gives CDR1 MNHEY, CDR2 SVGAGI. The V and J ends lost 8 bases and 8 bases, in that order; junction bases with no gene match: 11. The CDR3 spans 14 residues. Using a J-beta primer mix together with a sample-barcoded 5' primer, a second PCR was run for about 6 to 11 cycles. TCRdb reprocessed the 5' RACE reads with MiXCR, giving one entry per CDR3 protein. The sample has approximately 800,000 distinct CDR3 sequences, 20% to 30% seen once. These data also formed part of another study, on T cells of mothers and their children. That report notes: Over 8 million TCR beta CDR3 reads were obtained from each mother, and some 3.1 million from each child.

The sample taken for sequencing was blood. V usage is TRBV6-5 and J usage is TRBJ1-4; 7 positions agree with TRBD1. This clonotype originated in a boy aged 5-17 years in good health. CDR3 nucleotide sequence: TGTGCCAGCTCGCCGGGACAGAGCAGAGAAAAACTGTTTTTT. Protein sequence: CASSPGQSREKLFF.